This T cell receptor beta chain was recorded in a study of T-cell memory formation after mild COVID-19. Study-wide points: Pre-infection memory already had some responding clones, implying cross-reactive memory joined. Among clones peaking at day 37 in the second wave, SARS-CoV-2 specificity remained unconfirmed. The study found contracting CD4+ clones mainly in CM and EM and contracting CD8+ clones in EMRA.

To note about this clonotype: The antigen is unknown.

TCRdb re-called the 5' RACE reads through MiXCR, storing one row per CDR3 protein. The table has hundreds of thousands of distinct CDR3 sequences, roughly 18% seen once. V dropped 5 bases and J dropped 0 bases, with 17 bases sitting between them. This CDR3 is 17 amino acids long. From germline, CDR1 is MNHEY and CDR2 SVGAGI. The V call is TRBV6-5, the J call TRBJ2-1; weak D call: TRBD1 (6 bases). The sequenced material came from PBMCs or a T cell subset sorted from them (not recorded which). The sequence was obtained from an adult woman who had mild COVID-19 (a few samples of this study predate the infection). Cell type and time point are not known. The chain's CDR3 is CASSPPGVLSSYNEQFF. The CDR3 DNA reads TGTGCCAGCAGTCCGCCAGGGGTCTTAAGCTCCTACAATGAGCAGTTCTTC.